The 16 T cell receptor beta chains in this list originate from one sample, sequenced in a study of post-analysis software for immune sequencing data. Points from the study as a whole: Patients carried roughly five TRBV segments more frequently than controls did, and TRBV5-6, TRBV5-1 and TRBV20-1 were among them.

Antigen specificity for these receptors is unknown. Each TCR beta cDNA library carried unique molecular identifiers. TCRdb re-analysed the PCR reads in MiXCR, keeping a single row per CDR3 protein. The data contain 600,000 to 750,000 distinct CDR3 sequences, around 64% of them seen just once; the ten biggest clones take up about 10%. The sequencing sample was made of blood. All receptors come from a girl aged 2 to 10 with multiple sclerosis.

This clonotype was detected a few times. The chain joins TRBV27 to TRBJ1-2; D ambiguous. The V end was cut by 5 bases, the J end by 3 bases, with 13 bases between. This CDR3 spans 14 amino acids. CDR1 is MNHEY and CDR2 is SMNVEV in the germline V gene (reference sequence). CDR3: CASSLAGRDYGYTF. In DNA form, the CDR3 reads TGTGCCAGCAGTCTGGCTGGAAGGGACTATGGCTACACCTTC.

The chain couples TRBV4-3 to TRBJ1-2, with D possibly being TRBD1 (5 bases). This CDR3 has 16 residues. The V and J ends lost 0 bases and 2 bases respectively, with 13 bases between them. Germline V CDR1 and CDR2: LGHNA, YSLEER. The CDR3 reads CASSQEGQGGNYGYTF. CDR3 DNA sequence: TGCGCCAGCAGCCAAGAAGGGCAGGGTGGGAACTATGGCTACACCTTC.

V and J are TRBV20-1 and TRBJ2-3; 8 bases agree with TRBD2. The germline V gene encodes CDR1 DFQATT and CDR2 SNEGSKA (reference sequence). This CDR3 is 15 amino acids long. V shed 6 bases and J 2 bases; nucleotides not matched to a gene: 10. The CDR3 DNA follows: TGCAGTGCACCCCCCGGCGGGGGGCTCACAGATACGCAGTATTTT. Translating gives CSAPPGGGLTDTQYF.

The V gene is TRBV11-2, the J gene TRBJ2-3; 7 bases line up with TRBD2. Per the germline V gene, CDR1 is SGHAT and CDR2 is FQNNGV. The CDR3 consists of 14 residues. J was trimmed by 4 bases and V by 3 bases; bases with no gene match: 4. CDR3 DNA sequence: TGTGCCAGCAGCTTCCGGGGGGAACCAGATACGCAGTATTTT. Its translation: CASSFRGEPDTQYF.

This clonotype was seen only a few times. The gene calls are TRBV7-8 and TRBJ2-3, with 12 nucleotides matching TRBD2. The CDR3 covers 19 residues. CDR1 and CDR2 from the germline V gene are SGHVS and FQNEAQ. Trimming at V came to 2 bases and at J to 1 base, leaving 10 bases not matched to a gene. CDR3 protein: CASSLRLAGETVGTDTQYF. CDR3 DNA: TGTGCCAGCAGCTTAAGACTAGCGGGGGAAACTGTCGGCACAGATACGCAGTATTTT.

This sequence joins TRBV7-9 and TRBJ1-1; D is perhaps TRBD1 (6 bases). Trimming stripped 5 bases from V and 4 bases from J, with 14 bases between. Germline-derived CDR1 and CDR2 are SEHNR and FQNEAQ (reference sequence). This CDR3 spans 14 amino acids. The DNA for the CDR3 is TGTGCCAGCAGCCAACTTGGGACAATCACTGAAGCTTTCTTT. Amino acid sequence: CASSQLGTITEAFF.

The genes are TRBV7-9 and TRBJ2-1, with D hard to call. The CDR3 is made up of 13 amino acids. CDR1 and CDR2 from the germline V gene are SEHNR and FQNEAQ (reference sequence). V was cut by 4 bases and J by 9 bases, with 13 bases left in between. The CDR3: CASSSDGSGEQFF. For the CDR3, the DNA is TGTGCCAGCAGCTCGGACGGAAGTGGTGAGCAGTTCTTC.

The rearrangement joins TRBV20-1 to TRBJ2-7, with 14 bases matching TRBD2. V was pared by 6 bases and J by 0 bases, with 10 bases of the junction left unmatched. The CDR3 sequence is 17 residues long. The germline V gene encodes CDR1 DFQATT and CDR2 SNEGSKA (reference sequence). This CDR3 is CSALGTSGSSLSYEQYF. CDR3 nucleotide sequence: TGCAGTGCCCTCGGGACTAGCGGGAGTTCGCTCTCCTACGAGCAGTACTTC.

The sample holds a few counts of this clonotype. This chain connects TRBV7-2 to TRBJ2-1; weak D call: TRBD2 (5 bases). Trimming stripped 1 base from V and 3 bases from J, with 7 bases between. CDR1 is SGHTA and CDR2 is FQGNSA in the germline V gene. This CDR3 has 14 amino acids. CDR3 sequence: CASSLGRVYNEQFF. CDR3 nucleotides: TGTGCCAGCAGCTTAGGGCGGGTCTACAATGAGCAGTTCTTC. The full variable domain, its missing parts supplied by reference TRBV7-2 and TRBJ2-1, is GAGVSQSPSNKVTEKGKDVELRCDPISGHTALYWYRQSLGQGLEFLIYFQGNSAPDKSGLPSDRFSAERTGGSVSTLTIQRTQQEDSAVYLCASSLGRVYNEQFFGPGTRLTVL.

V gene TRBV15 combines with J gene TRBJ2-1, with 7 nucleotides matching TRBD2. CDR1 LNHNV and CDR2 YYDKDF come from the germline V gene (reference sequence). The CDR3 is 14 amino acids. J gave up 4 bases and V 4 bases, and 4 bases lay outside the gene matches. This chain's CDR3 is CATSNQRGYNEQFF. Written as DNA, the CDR3 is TGTGCCACCAGCAACCAGCGGGGATACAATGAGCAGTTCTTC.

The chain joins TRBV29-1 to TRBJ1-1; D perhaps matches TRBD1 (5 bases). V lost 7 bases to trimming and J lost 4 bases, with 16 bases between them. Per germline, CDR1 SQVTM and CDR2 ANQGSEA. The CDR3 totals 13 residues. The CDR3 coding sequence is TGCAGCGCCTGCAGGGCCGGGGGCACTGAAGCTTTCTTT. It encodes CSACRAGGTEAFF.

CDR3: CASSLVMGPPTNEQFF. The CDR3 DNA is TGTGCCAGCAGCTTAGTTATGGGCCCTCCCACCAATGAGCAGTTCTTC. V is TRBV7-9 and J is TRBJ2-1; no definite D call. Germline V gene data show CDR1 as SEHNR and CDR2 as FQNEAQ (reference sequence). The CDR3 is 16 residues long. V lost 1 base and J lost 6, with 16 bases in between.

This clonotype was seen a few times. V gene TRBV6-1 combines with J gene TRBJ2-1, with TRBD2 identical over 12 bases. Germline trimming cut 6 bases from V and 4 bases from J; bases unmatched to any gene: 7. CDR3 length: 16 amino acids. In germline, CDR1 is MNHNS, CDR2 SASEGT. The CDR3 here is CASSLTSGGAYNEQFF. CDR3 DNA: TGTGCCAGCAGCTTGACTAGCGGGGGCGCTTACAATGAGCAGTTCTTC.

V usage is TRBV7-9 and J usage is TRBJ2-7, with 7 bases lining up with TRBD1. This CDR3 is built from 17 residues. Per the germline V gene, CDR1 is SEHNR and CDR2 is FQNEAQ (reference sequence). Losses at the gene ends were 7 bases for V and 0 bases for J; bases not matched to a gene: 15. The CDR3 DNA reads as TGTGCCAGCAAATACCGAGCGTCAGGGGGAACCTCCTACGAGCAGTACTTC. This encodes CASKYRASGGTSYEQYF.

This chain connects TRBV6-5 to TRBJ2-3; 10 nucleotides line up with TRBD2. Germline V CDR1 and CDR2: MNHEY, SVGAGI. The CDR3 runs to 16 residues. With 5 bases clipped from V and 2 bases from J, the junction kept 7 bases outside the gene matches. The CDR3 DNA sequence: TGTGCCAGCAGTCCTTGGACTAGCGGAGACACAGATACGCAGTATTTT. Translation gives CASSPWTSGDTDTQYF.

This clonotype was picked up one time. Its ends do not fully match the called genes, so a read error is possible. The chain carries TRBV4-1 and TRBJ2-7; 7 bases fit TRBD2. This CDR3 contains 14 residues. Germline-derived CDR1 and CDR2 are MGHRA and YSYEKL. CDR3 in amino acids: CASGQELARYEQYF. The CDR3 bases are TGCGCCAGCGGCCAGGAACTAGCGCGCTACGAGCAGTACTTC.